Shown below are 6 T cell receptor beta chains from a single sample sequenced in a study of identifying expanded T cells in peripheral blood. TCRdb's table, derived via immunoSEQ multiplex PCR, lists solely in-frame clones and lacks some. The top ten hold approximately 2.6% of the sample, which has 84,000 or so clones, around nine tenths seen once. The sample comprised blood. The receptors shown here come from a person aged 18-70 years in good health.

The chain is built from TRBV27 and TRBJ1-6; a possible D gene is TRBD1 (6 bases). Germline loops: CDR1 MNHEY, CDR2 SMNVEV (reference sequence). The CDR3 spans 14 residues. Trimming stripped 5 bases from V and 7 bases from J, with 12 bases between. The DNA of the CDR3 is TGTGCCAGCAGTCCCCAGGGGTTGAATTCACCCCTCCACTTT. Its translation: CASSPQGLNSPLHF.

The gene calls are TRBV5-1 and TRBJ2-5; possible D gene TRBD1, 6 bases. The CDR3 sequence is 14 residues long. CDR1 is SGHRS, CDR2 YFSETQ, per germline. V was cut by 0 bases and J by 5 bases, with 11 bases left in between. The CDR3 DNA reads as TGCGCCAGCAGCTTGGATCAGGGGCGGGAGACCCAGTACTTC. This encodes CASSLDQGRETQYF.

The rearrangement uses TRBV6-6 and TRBJ2-7; the D is unclear. The CDR3 has 16 amino acids. V lost 6 bases, J lost 1 base, and 19 bases lay in between. Germline V gene sequence: CDR1 MNHNY, CDR2 SVGAGI (reference sequence). The CDR3, as DNA: TGTGCCAGCAGCCCCCTCGATCTCATTGGGTCCTACGAGCAGTACTTC. The encoded protein is CASSPLDLIGSYEQYF.

The chain employs TRBV7-2 and TRBJ2-7; 10 nucleotides line up with TRBD2. CDR1 is SGHTA and CDR2 is FQGNSA in the germline V gene. Trimming removed 7 bases from V and 2 bases from J; junction bases left unmatched: 5. There are 14 residues in the CDR3. CDR3 DNA: TGTGCCAGCATGCCTAGCGGGGGACCCTACGAGCAGTACTTC. Its translation is CASMPSGGPYEQYF.

V usage is TRBV27 and J usage is TRBJ2-3; tentatively, D is TRBD1 or TRBD2 (5 bases each). The CDR3 has 11 amino acids. V lost 5 bases and J lost 8, with 8 bases in between. CDR1 is MNHEY and CDR2 is SMNVEV in the germline V gene (reference sequence). The CDR3 loop is CASSTGLTQYF. As DNA, the CDR3 is TGTGCCAGCAGTACGGGGCTTACGCAGTATTTT.

As DNA, the CDR3 is TGTGCCAGTACCCGGGACAGCTTACTAGCGGGCCGCTACGAGCAGTACTTC. Its protein is CASTRDSLLAGRYEQYF. The chain couples TRBV28 to TRBJ2-7; 9 positions agree with TRBD2. CDR1 and CDR2 from the germline V gene are MDHEN and SYDVKM. With 9 bases clipped from V and 3 bases from J, the junction kept 18 bases outside the gene matches. This CDR3 is 17 amino acids long.